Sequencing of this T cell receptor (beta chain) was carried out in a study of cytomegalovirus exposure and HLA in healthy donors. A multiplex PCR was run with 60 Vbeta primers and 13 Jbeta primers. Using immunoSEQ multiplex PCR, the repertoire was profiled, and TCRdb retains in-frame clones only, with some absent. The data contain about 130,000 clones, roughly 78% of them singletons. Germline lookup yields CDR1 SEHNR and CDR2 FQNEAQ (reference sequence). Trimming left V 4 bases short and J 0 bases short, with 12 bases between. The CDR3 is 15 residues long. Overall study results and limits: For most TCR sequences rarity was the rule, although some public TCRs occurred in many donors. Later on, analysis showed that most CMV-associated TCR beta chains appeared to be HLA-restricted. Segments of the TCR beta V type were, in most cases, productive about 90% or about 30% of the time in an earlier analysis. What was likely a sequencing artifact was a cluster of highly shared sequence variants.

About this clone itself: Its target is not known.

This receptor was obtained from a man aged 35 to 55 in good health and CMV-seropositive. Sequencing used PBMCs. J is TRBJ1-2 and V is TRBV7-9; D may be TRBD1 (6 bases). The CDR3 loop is CASSSPTGTNYGYTF. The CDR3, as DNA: TGTGCCAGCAGCTCGCCTACAGGGACTAACTATGGCTACACCTTC.